The rows below give T cell receptor beta chains drawn from one sample of a study of blood T cell repertoires in COVID-19. Libraries were prepared by immunoSEQ multiplex PCR; TCRdb keeps only in-frame clonotypes and omits some of them. This table has about 180,000 clones, approximately 87% appearing once. Sequenced: peripheral blood. These receptors were collected from a middle-aged man with active or convalescent COVID-19. The CDR3 runs from the conserved cysteine through the conserved F or W. A D gene is named only where the DNA matches it firmly. Clone size is given for some rows only: seen once, a few or many times, or a class if the clone is expanded.

j_gene	abundance	v_gene	d_gene	CDR3nt	CDR3aa
TRBJ1-5	.	TRBV28	.	TGTGCCAGCAGCCACCCCTATCCTCAGCCCCAGCATTTT	CASSHPYPQPQHF
TRBJ2-3	.	TRBV28	.	TGTGCCAGCAGGGGGGCGACAGATACGCAGTATTTT	CASRGATDTQYF
TRBJ2-5	.	TRBV12-3/TRBV12-4	TRBD1	TGTGCCAGCAGTACAGGGGAGGAGACCCAGTACTTC	CASSTGEETQYF
TRBJ1-3	.	TRBV7-8	.	TGTGCCAGCAGCTCCTCCTCGGGAGCTGGAAACACCATATATTTT	CASSSSSGAGNTIYF
TRBJ1-3	once	TRBV19	.	TGTGCCAGTAGTATTTTTGGCCCCTCTGGAAACACCATATATTTT	CASSIFGPSGNTIYF
TRBJ1-3	.	TRBV6-1	.	TGTGCCAGCAGTGAAGGAGGGTACGGAAACACCATATATTTT	CASSEGGYGNTIYF
TRBJ2-6	.	TRBV19	.	TGTGCCAGTAGTGCGCCCTTGGCGGCTCTTGGGGCCAACGTCCTGACTTTC	CASSAPLAALGANVLTF
TRBJ1-2	.	TRBV2	TRBD1	TGTGCCAGCAGTGAAAGGGACAGACTTAACTATGGCTACACCTTC	CASSERDRLNYGYTF
TRBJ1-1	.	TRBV19	TRBD1	TGTGCCAGTAGTGTGACAGGGTATGGCACTGAAGCTTTCTTT	CASSVTGYGTEAFF
TRBJ2-5	.	TRBV20-1	.	TGCAGTGCTAGGGCAGGGGAGACCCAGTACTTC	CSARAGETQYF
TRBJ1-1	.	TRBV6-6	TRBD1	TGTGCCACCCTTGGACAGGTCAACACTGAAGCTTTCTTT	CATLGQVNTEAFF
TRBJ1-6	.	TRBV5-4	.	TGTGCCAGCAGCTTGGATCTTGCGGGGGTCGGCGCCCTCAATTCACCCCTCCACTTT	CASSLDLAGVGALNSPLHF
TRBJ1-3	.	TRBV7-2	.	TGTGCCAGCAGCCGGGCGGGACTCTCTGGAAACACCATATATTTT	CASSRAGLSGNTIYF
TRBJ2-1	.	TRBV24-1	TRBD1	TGTGCCACCCGGGACAGGGTCAATGAGCAGTTCTTC	CATRDRVNEQFF
TRBJ1-4	.	TRBV4-1	TRBD1	TGCGCCAGCAGCCAGTTCCCTTTCGGGACAGCAAATGAAAAACTGTTTTTT	CASSQFPFGTANEKLFF
TRBJ1-1	.	TRBV5-6	.	TGTGCCAGCAGCTTGATCGTGTGGGGCGGGGGTGCCACTGAAGCTTTCTTT	CASSLIVWGGGATEAFF
TRBJ1-2	.	TRBV29-1	TRBD1	TGCAGCGTTGGGGGACAGGGAGGACTGTATGGCTACACCTTC	CSVGGQGGLYGYTF
TRBJ2-1	.	TRBV29-1	.	TGCAGCGTTGAAGTCGGGGATGCTGTAGAGTTCTTC	CSVEVGDAVEFF
TRBJ2-7	.	TRBV27	TRBD2	TGTGCCAGCAGTACAAGGACCCGGGGGGGGACCTACGAGCAGTACTTC	CASSTRTRGGTYEQYF
TRBJ1-1	.	TRBV20-1	.	TGCAGTGCTAGTAGTGAGACTGAAGCTTTCTTT	CSASSETEAFF
TRBJ2-2	.	TRBV6-2/TRBV6-3	.	TGTGCCAGCAGTTACTCTGGCGGGGGCCGGGGCGGGGAGCTGTTTTTT	CASSYSGGGRGGELFF
TRBJ2-2	once	TRBV6-2/TRBV6-3	TRBD2	TGTGCCAGCAGCCGCGCCCCAGCGGGGGGGCGGGTCGGGGAGCTGTTTTTT	CASSRAPAGGRVGELFF
TRBJ1-6	.	TRBV6-5	.	TGTGCCAGCAGTTACTCGACCGGGACACCCCTCCACTTT	CASSYSTGTPLHF
TRBJ2-7	few	TRBV7-2	.	TGTGCCAGCAGCCCTACCTGGGGCATCCTCGGCGAGCAGTACTTC	CASSPTWGILGEQYF
TRBJ1-1	.	TRBV19	.	TGTGCCAGTAGTATGAGGGGGAGGAACACTGAAGCTTTCTTT	CASSMRGRNTEAFF
TRBJ1-2	.	TRBV7-9	.	TGTGCCAGCAGCTTAGAATCGGAGGGGAACTATGGCTACACCTTC	CASSLESEGNYGYTF